The sequence of this T cell receptor (beta chain) was determined in a study of CD8+ T cells in alopecia areata. The authors sorted CD4+ and CD8+ T cells from PBMCs. The CDR3 is 15 amino acids. V gave up 8 bases and J gave up 1 base, with 15 bases separating them. After isolation, RNA underwent reverse transcription to generate cDNA as the sequencing template. Assay: immunoSEQ multiplex PCR; the TCRdb copy retains only in-frame clones and omits some. The sample holds a few hundred thousand clones, approximately 60% seen once. This clone has more than one count but fewer than ten. Sequencing was performed on CD8+ T cells sorted from blood. J is TRBJ2-1 and V is TRBV23-1; D is possibly TRBD2 (5 bases). TRBV23-1 is known as an ORF, though its function is uncertain. This clonotype was obtained from a human donor in good health. The CDR3 loop reads CASAWPEASYNEQFF. CDR3 DNA: TGCGCCAGCGCCTGGCCGGAGGCTTCCTACAATGAGCAGTTCTTC.